The 18 T cell receptor beta chains given below trace back to one sample, sequenced in a study of human T cells and chemical hapten exposure. Time point denoted: patch test 2, 6 weeks after DPC sensitization. Indicated treatment: therapeutic diphenylcyclopropenone sensitization with weekly scalp DPC. From the RACE reads, TCRdb called clonotypes with MiXCR, one entry per CDR3 protein. The repertoire has 35,000 to 45,000 distinct CDR3 sequences, approximately 9% of them found once; the top ten carry 15%. The sample in question was whole blood, obtained in connection with sensitization to the hapten diphenylcyclopropenone (DPC). The origin of the receptors is a woman aged 35 to 49 with alopecia areata. Some clones in this sample may be carry-over from other donors' samples.

This chain uses TRBV28 with TRBJ2-7; D is undetermined. This CDR3 comprises 13 residues. Per the germline V gene, CDR1 is MDHEN and CDR2 is SYDVKM. The germline V and J ends were trimmed by 7 bases and 3 bases, with 13 bases remaining between them. CDR3 loop: CASTSLSSYEQYF. In DNA form, the CDR3 reads TGTGCCAGCACCTCGCTTTCGAGCTACGAGCAGTACTTC.

This clonotype appeared many times. The rearrangement joins TRBV29-1 to TRBJ2-2; no clear D gene. Germline-derived CDR1 and CDR2 are SQVTM and ANQGSEA. Trimming left V 7 bases short and J 5 bases short, with 11 bases between. The CDR3 has 12 amino acids. The CDR3 here is CSGYLRTGELFF. The DNA for the CDR3 is TGCAGCGGGTATCTCCGGACCGGGGAGCTGTTTTTT.

This clonotype appeared many times. This chain links TRBV10-3 with TRBJ2-3, with 11 bases aligning to TRBD2. The CDR3 has 15 residues. In germline, CDR1 is ENHRY, CDR2 SYGVKD. With V trimmed by 7 bases and J by 3 bases, 6 bases remained unmatched. CDR3 amino acids: CAITEGLAVTDTQYF. The DNA for the CDR3 is TGTGCCATCACGGAGGGACTAGCGGTGACAGATACGCAGTATTTT.

This clonotype was observed a handful of times. The rearrangement joins TRBV6-2 or TRBV6-3 to TRBJ1-1, with D possibly matching TRBD1 (6 bases). CDR3 size: 15 residues. CDR1 and CDR2 from the germline V gene are MNHEY and SVGEGT. Trimming left V 5 bases short and J 8 bases short, with 21 bases between. The CDR3 is CASSPTPDRTIEAFF. In nucleotides, the CDR3 is TGTGCCAGCAGTCCAACCCCCGACAGGACTATAGAAGCTTTCTTT.

This clonotype was counted ten times or more. This chain joins TRBV20-1 and TRBJ1-4; TRBD1 is a possible D gene (5 bases). V lost 3 bases, J lost 13 bases, and 18 bases lay in between. The CDR3 is 13 amino acids. The germline V gene has CDR1 DFQATT and CDR2 SNEGSKA (reference sequence). This chain's CDR3 is CSARWDQTGRLFF. In DNA form, the CDR3 reads TGCAGTGCTAGGTGGGACCAAACCGGTAGACTGTTTTTT.

This clonotype showed up many times. V usage is TRBV7-3 and J usage is TRBJ2-7; 7 nucleotides align to TRBD2. The trim removed 0 bases at V and 5 bases at J, leaving 1 base unmatched. Germline values: CDR1 SGHTA, CDR2 FQGTGA. The CDR3 contains 13 residues. The DNA of the CDR3 is TGTGCCAGCAGCTTAACGAGCGGGGACGAGCAGTACTTC. It is translated as CASSLTSGDEQYF.

V gene TRBV7-9 combines with J gene TRBJ2-3; 8 nucleotides line up with TRBD1. The junction had 9 bases not matched to a gene; V was cut back by 5 bases and J by 5 bases. The CDR3 runs 15 residues. CDR1 is SEHNR and CDR2 is FQNEAQ in the germline V gene (reference sequence). The CDR3 DNA reads as TGTGCCAGCAGCCCCGGACAGGGTGGAGGAGATACGCAGTATTTT. Its translation is CASSPGQGGGDTQYF.

Details on this clonotype: A much larger clone differs from this one at a single base, so this may be a read error. The chain has TRBV5-4 and TRBJ2-5; 8 nucleotides agree with TRBD1. In germline, CDR1 is SGHNT, CDR2 YYREEE (reference sequence). Losses at the gene ends were 4 bases for V and 7 bases for J; bases not matched to a gene: 9. The CDR3 runs to 14 residues. CDR3 loop: CASSPDRVAGTQYF. As DNA, the CDR3 is TGTGCCAGCAGCCCGGACAGGGTTGCTGGGACCCAGTACTTC.

This clonotype was detected only a few times. J is TRBJ2-3 and V is TRBV30; TRBD2 might be the D (6 bases). The ends were cut back, 0 bases at V and 2 bases at J, with 9 bases in the middle. This CDR3 spans 14 amino acids. The germline gives CDR1 GTSNPN, CDR2 SVGIG (reference sequence). The CDR3 nucleotides read TGTGCCTGGAGTGTAGGCGGGAACACAGATACGCAGTATTTT. Translating gives CAWSVGGNTDTQYF.

This clonotype came up many times. The V call is TRBV6-5, the J call TRBJ2-2, with TRBD1 as a possible D gene (5 bases). The V gene's germline CDR1 is MNHEY and CDR2 SVGAGI. The CDR3 spans 15 residues. Trimming stripped 0 bases from V and 4 bases from J, with 9 bases between. CDR3 nucleotides: TGTGCCAGCAGTTACTCGCAGGGCGGCACCGGGGAGCTGTTTTTT. It specifies CASSYSQGGTGELFF.

At least ten counts were recorded for this clonotype. V gene TRBV11-3 combines with J gene TRBJ2-6; D unclear. With 5 bases removed from V and 1 base from J, the gap between germline ends came to 6 bases. The CDR3 consists of 14 residues. Germline values: CDR1 SGHNT, CDR2 YENEEA. The CDR3 loop is CASSPTSGANVLTF. CDR3 in DNA: TGTGCCAGCAGCCCCACATCTGGGGCCAACGTCCTGACTTTC.

This clonotype was seen ten or more times. The V gene is TRBV12-3 or TRBV12-4, the J gene TRBJ1-2, with TRBD1 matching 7 bases. CDR3 length equals 17 residues. After removal of 5 bases from V and 3 bases from J, the junction contained 15 bases not matched to a gene. The CDR3 DNA reads TGTGCCAGCAGTCCCCTCCCGGGACAGACAAAATACTATGGCTACACCTTC. Its protein is CASSPLPGQTKYYGYTF.

This clonotype has more than one count but fewer than ten. The chain links TRBV5-1 to TRBJ2-2; 9 positions agree with TRBD2. The germline gives CDR1 SGHRS, CDR2 YFSETQ. V was pared by 7 bases and J by 0 bases, with 10 bases of the junction left unmatched. This CDR3 is 17 amino acids long. The CDR3 DNA sequence: TGCGCCAGCTCAAAAGGTAGCGGGGGACCGAACACCGGGGAGCTGTTTTTT. It codes for CASSKGSGGPNTGELFF.

The genes are TRBV6-6 and TRBJ2-1, with TRBD2 matching over 9 bases. Germline assignment: CDR1 MNHNY and CDR2 SVGAGI (reference sequence). With 8 bases clipped from V and 7 bases from J, the junction kept 15 bases outside the gene matches. This CDR3 region has 16 residues. The CDR3: CASGRRGGGSGNEQFF. CDR3 DNA sequence: TGTGCCAGCGGGAGGCGGGGGGGCGGATCTGGGAATGAGCAGTTCTTC.

This clonotype was found a few times. This rearrangement joins TRBV5-1 to TRBJ2-3; TRBD2 matches at 10 bases. This CDR3 has 16 residues. Germline CDR1 SGHRS, CDR2 YFSETQ. Losses at the gene ends were 0 bases for V and 1 base for J; bases not matched to a gene: 2. The CDR3 here is CASSLALAGGTDTQYF. Here the CDR3 DNA reads TGCGCCAGCAGCTTGGCGCTAGCGGGGGGCACAGATACGCAGTATTTT.

This clonotype came up many times. This chain connects TRBV4-1 to TRBJ1-1; D call uncertain. CDR1 is MGHRA and CDR2 is YSYEKL in the germline V gene. With 1 base removed from V and 0 bases from J, the gap between germline ends came to 3 bases. This CDR3 comprises 13 residues. The CDR3 coding sequence is TGCGCCAGCAGCCAAGCAGTGAACACTGAAGCTTTCTTT. Its protein product is CASSQAVNTEAFF.

This clonotype was observed a few times. J is TRBJ1-1 and V is TRBV5-6; no reliable D call. CDR1 and CDR2 from the germline V gene are SGHDT and YYEEEE. V was clipped by 3 bases and J by 6 bases, with 15 bases between them. The CDR3 has 14 amino acids. CDR3 DNA: TGTGCCAGCAGCTGGGGTCGACGGGGAGCTGAAGCTTTCTTT. Residues: CASSWGRRGAEAFF.

This clonotype came up many times. V usage is TRBV14 and J usage is TRBJ2-3, with D possibly TRBD1 on 6 matching bases. The V end was cut by 4 bases, the J end by 6 bases, with 11 bases between. The CDR3 contains 13 residues. Per the germline V gene, CDR1 is SGHDN and CDR2 is FVKESK. CDR3 sequence: CASSLRRGDTQYF. In nucleotides, the CDR3 is TGTGCCAGCAGCCTGAGAAGGGGGGATACGCAGTATTTT.